This T cell receptor (beta chain) was recovered during a study of blood T cell repertoires in COVID-19 (dated by TCRdb to the early 2020s). As for the study more broadly: Collaborator samples came from the United States, Italy and Spain and covered acute and convalescent phases of COVID-19. The prospective study material was composed of cDNA or gDNA derived from T cells, B-cell-depleted T cells, or PBMCs. Deeply sampled blood TCRbeta repertoires from subjects exposed to, actively infected with, or recovered from COVID-19 were included in the dataset. The repertoires were made available in a free public database intended to serve as a resource for research on the immune response to SARS-CoV-2. Samples came from the ongoing ImmuneRACE study (first 160 participants) plus 1,254 subjects from 6 global collaborators. Nearly every sample came with metadata listing a de-identified subject ID, COVID-19 status, age in years and sex. Where HLA class I and class II types were available, the types were taken from metadata supplied by the sample provider, not from assay-based typing. General conclusions and limits of the study: The quantity of clinical and demographic metadata differed by source and by participant and was supplied without curation.

The immunoSEQ Assay, a bias-controlled multiplex PCR, was used to amplify TCRbeta CDR3 regions from genomic DNA. The source study handled its data this way. Nucleated cell counts per sample were estimated from amplification of reference gene primers within the assay. To quantify the absolute abundance of each unique TCRbeta CDR3 rearrangement, sequence reads were collapsed and filtered. For each sample, productive Simpson clonality was calculated as the square root of Simpson's diversity index over productive rearrangements. The source is immuneACCESS, and TCRdb retained only in-frame sequences with V and J called. Part of the clones is not carried over; for the studies checked, unresolved V genes explain less than half of this, and the remainder is unexplained. V and J calls plus clone size are reproduced from that table; the DNA served to infer D and trimming. In all, the sample holds about 250,000 clones, and 88% of those were seen once. 5% to 6.5% of the sample is held by the ten biggest clonotypes.

Deletion took 5 bases off V and 4 bases off J, with a span of 8 bases between the germline ends. Spanning cysteine to phenylalanine, the CDR3 consists of 12 amino acids. The read is trimmed to its CDR3 DNA, 36 bases read in frame from base 1. The germline V gene gives CDR1 as SGHVS and CDR2 as FQNEAQ. About this clone: Its cognate antigen has yet to be identified. Per-base quality was not reported, and no clone a single base away is much larger than it.

In Seattle, one collaborating source enrolled patients while the infection was active and tracked those patients longitudinally over the course of disease. The collaborating institutions used their own protocols to collect whole blood in K2EDTA tubes. For TCRbeta analysis, collaborators shipped samples in one of three forms: frozen whole blood, isolated PBMCs, or DNA extracted from either of those sample types. This clonotype originated in a woman in her twenties or thirties with COVID-19, enrolled during active disease. The chain was built from TRBV7-8 and TRBJ1-1, with an unclear D gene assignment. Specimen: peripheral blood. Here the CDR3 is given as CASSPRSTEAFF. The nucleotide sequence reads as follows: TGTGCCAGCAGCCCCCGGTCCACTGAAGCTTTCTTT. The full variable domain, completed from the reference TRBV7-8 and TRBJ1-1 proteins outside the CDR3, reads GAGVSQSPRYKVAKRGQDVALRCDPISGHVSLFWYQQALGQGPEFLTYFQNEAQLDKSGLPSDRFFAERPEGSVSTLKIQRTQQEDSAVYLCASSPRSTEAFFGQGTRLTVV.